Listed below are T cell receptor beta chains from one sample, sequenced in a study of OX40 agonist ivuxolimab in advanced cancers. TCRdb's table, derived via immunoSEQ multiplex PCR, lists solely in-frame clones and lacks some. The sample shows roughly 17,000 clones, 78% of them seen only once. The source material was CD4+ or CD8+ T cells sorted from blood, sampled in a trial of the OX40 agonist ivuxolimab. The receptors originated from an adult with an advanced solid tumor such as melanoma, head and neck, liver or kidney cancer. The CDR3 runs from the conserved cysteine through the conserved F or W. Each record gives: J gene, D gene, clone size, V gene, CDR3 protein, CDR3 DNA. A D gene is named only where the DNA matches it firmly. The size field is filled for only some rows; it gives once, few, many or a size class.

>TRBJ1-5|.|.|TRBV15
CATSSLDGTTQPQHF
TGTGCCACCAGCAGCCTGGACGGGACGACTCAGCCCCAGCATTTT
>TRBJ2-1|TRBD2|.|TRBV7-7
CASSLQLAGGHEQFF
TGTGCTAGCAGCTTACAACTAGCGGGAGGGCATGAGCAGTTCTTC
>TRBJ2-5|.|once|TRBV5-4
CASSTTGASRETQYF
TGTGCCAGCAGCACGACGGGGGCTAGCCGGGAGACCCAGTACTTC
>TRBJ2-1|TRBD2|.|TRBV11-3
CASSLAGGPQNEQFF
TGTGCCAGCAGCTTAGCGGGAGGGCCCCAGAATGAGCAGTTCTTC
>TRBJ2-2|TRBD2|few|TRBV4-2
CASSRERGAQTGELFF
TGTGCCAGCAGCCGGGAGCGGGGGGCCCAAACCGGGGAGCTGTTTTTT
>TRBJ1-6|TRBD1|.|TRBV9
CASSVAGQGNSPLHF
TGTGCCAGCAGCGTAGCTGGACAGGGAAATTCACCCCTCCACTTT
>TRBJ1-3|.|few|TRBV30
CAWRAIPGNTIYF
TGTGCCTGGAGGGCGATTCCCGGTAACACCATATATTTT
>TRBJ1-1|TRBD1|few|TRBV7-2
CASSLTGTGGLEAFF
TGTGCCAGCAGCTTAACCGGGACAGGGGGCCTAGAAGCTTTCTTT
>TRBJ2-2|.|.|TRBV18
CASSETLATGELFF
TGTGCCAGCTCAGAGACGCTAGCGACCGGGGAGCTGTTTTTT
>TRBJ2-7|.|.|TRBV5-1
CASSYSTDTGAYEQYF
TGCGCCAGCAGTTATTCTACGGACACCGGGGCCTACGAGCAGTACTTC
>TRBJ2-6|.|.|TRBV21-1
CASSKGGEQGPFLSGANVLTF
TGTGCCAGCAGTAAAGGAGGGGAACAGGGGCCCTTCCTCTCTGGGGCCAACGTCCTGACTTTC
>TRBJ1-3|.|few|TRBV30
CAWSPIGGNTIYF
TGTGCCTGGAGTCCGATAGGTGGAAACACCATATATTTT
>TRBJ2-3|.|.|TRBV30
CAWSTGPDTQYF
TGTGCCTGGAGTACAGGACCGGATACGCAGTATTTT
>TRBJ2-5|.|once|TRBV19
CASSITLPQETQYF
TGTGCCAGTAGTATAACGCTACCACAAGAGACCCAGTACTTC
>TRBJ1-1|.|.|TRBV6-5
CASSYSLGREGTEAFF
TGTGCCAGCAGTTACTCCCTGGGGCGGGAGGGCACTGAAGCTTTCTTT
>TRBJ1-5|.|few|TRBV7-7
CASSLEVGQPQHF
TGTGCCAGCAGCTTAGAGGTTGGCCAGCCCCAGCATTTT
>TRBJ2-1|TRBD2|.|TRBV7-2
CASSLQTGLAGGPYEQFF
TGTGCCAGCAGCCTTCAGACGGGACTAGCGGGAGGGCCGTATGAGCAGTTCTTC
>TRBJ1-1|.|.|TRBV13
CASSLILKNTEAFF
TGTGCCAGCAGCCTTATACTGAAGAACACTGAAGCTTTCTTT
>TRBJ1-2|TRBD1|.|TRBV20-1
CSADRGAGYTF
TGCAGTGCTGACAGGGGAGCGGGCTACACCTTC
>TRBJ2-7|TRBD2|.|TRBV5-1
CASSSGASGRAPYEQYF
TGCGCCAGCAGCTCCGGGGCTAGCGGGAGGGCACCCTACGAGCAGTACTTC
>TRBJ2-3|.|.|TRBV5-6
CASSAPRTPGEDTQYF
TGTGCCAGCAGCGCGCCCAGAACTCCGGGGGAGGATACGCAGTATTTT
>TRBJ2-1|.|.|TRBV11-1
CASSLVGRSYNEQFF
TGTGCCAGCAGCCTGGTGGGGCGCTCCTACAATGAGCAGTTCTTC
>TRBJ1-1|TRBD1|few|TRBV7-9
CASSSTGGVSTEAFF
TGTGCCAGCAGCTCCACAGGGGGCGTAAGCACTGAAGCTTTCTTT
>TRBJ1-1|.|few|TRBV4-2
CASSQDPGANTEAFF
TGTGCCAGCAGCCAAGATCCAGGAGCGAACACTGAAGCTTTCTTT
>TRBJ1-2|TRBD1|.|TRBV2
CASSRDRGDYGYTF
TGTGCCAGCAGTAGGGACAGGGGAGACTATGGCTACACCTTC
>TRBJ2-7|.|.|TRBV18
CASSSQGGSYEQYF
TGTGCCAGCTCATCCCAGGGGGGGTCCTACGAGCAGTACTTC
>TRBJ2-1|.|.|TRBV11-3
CASSASHQPYNEQFF
TGTGCCAGCAGCGCCAGCCACCAACCCTACAATGAGCAGTTCTTC
>TRBJ2-1|.|.|TRBV7-2
CASSRDATTQFF
TGTGCCAGCAGCCGGGACGCAACCACTCAGTTCTTC
>TRBJ2-3|TRBD2|.|TRBV7-9
CASSVTSGALTDTQYF
TGTGCCAGCAGCGTGACTAGCGGGGCGCTCACAGATACGCAGTATTTT
>TRBJ2-5|.|.|TRBV4-1
CASSQGGGQGVETQYF
TGCGCCAGCAGCCAAGGGGGGGGGCAGGGGGTTGAGACCCAGTACTTC
>TRBJ2-2|TRBD1|.|TRBV7-9
CASRSMGTGGTGELFF
TGTGCCAGCAGATCGATGGGGACAGGGGGGACCGGGGAGCTGTTTTTT
>TRBJ1-5|TRBD1|.|TRBV19
CASSIEARGRNQPQHF
TGTGCCAGTAGTATTGAGGCCAGGGGGCGGAATCAGCCCCAGCATTTT
>TRBJ2-5|TRBD1|once|TRBV5-1
CASSLGTGSSETQYF
TGCGCCAGCAGCTTGGGGACAGGGAGTTCAGAGACCCAGTACTTC
>TRBJ1-1|.|.|TRBV5-4
CASSLGSGGLYTEAFF
TGTGCCAGCAGCTTGGGTTCCGGGGGACTCTACACTGAAGCTTTCTTT
>TRBJ2-3|.|.|TRBV5-1
CASSYAGASTDTQYF
TGCGCCAGCAGCTATGCTGGGGCTAGCACAGATACGCAGTATTTT
>TRBJ2-3|.|.|TRBV7-3
CASSPPGGRADTQYF
TGTGCCAGCAGTCCTCCTGGGGGGCGGGCAGATACGCAGTATTTT